This entry features one T cell receptor beta chain sequence. Its antigen remains unknown. This table comes from immunoSEQ multiplex PCR, and its TCRdb copy is limited to in-frame clones, with some not included. Of about 130,000 clones listed, roughly 94% are singletons. The sample originates from a study of T cell responses to AZD1222 COVID-19 vaccine. Study summary: Combined were second doses at about 4 or about 12 weeks. Study-wide results and limits: A reported finding is that nearly half of spike-specific TCRs target unmutated variant regions.

Germline V gene sequence: CDR1 SEHNR, CDR2 FQNEAQ (reference sequence). CDR3 size: 18 residues. The trim removed 2 bases at V and 7 bases at J, leaving 19 bases unmatched. The origin of this receptor is an adult in good health. This chain links TRBV7-9 with TRBJ1-2; 7 bases fit TRBD1. The source material was peripheral blood, sampled on day 0 of AZD1222 vaccination. The CDR3 here is CASSLPSSRDRAVSGYTF. CDR3 coding DNA: TGTGCCAGCAGCTTACCCTCTTCAAGAGACAGGGCGGTGAGTGGCTACACCTTC.